The next 21 T cell receptor beta chains were all read from a single sample in a study of neurological immune-mediated disorders. Time point specified: longitudinal time-point 1 (baseline). Each CDR3 protein gets one entry after TCRdb re-called the 5' RACE reads with MiXCR. This table holds under 40,000 distinct CDR3 sequences, roughly 3.1% found once. Input material: PBMCs. The receptors stem from an older woman with multiple sclerosis.

This clonotype has ten or more counts. The chain uses TRBV5-1 and TRBJ1-6; perhaps TRBD1 as D (5 bases). V shed 1 base and J shed 9 bases, with 11 bases lying between them. The germline CDR1 and CDR2 sequences are SGHRS and YFSETQ. The CDR3 totals 14 residues. The CDR3 DNA reads TGCGCCAGCAGCTTGCTCTCTGGGGCTTCACCCCTCCACTTT. Its protein product is CASSLLSGASPLHF.

This clonotype has at least ten counts. This chain connects TRBV4-1 to TRBJ1-2; no reliable D call. The CDR3 contains 14 residues. Germline loops: CDR1 MGHRA, CDR2 YSYEKL. V was clipped by 0 bases and J by 1 base, with 6 bases between them. The CDR3: CASSQDRINYGYTF. The CDR3 nucleotides read TGCGCCAGCAGCCAAGATAGGATTAACTATGGCTACACCTTC.

In this sample, this clonotype turned up many times. The chain links TRBV20-1 to TRBJ2-7; 9 nucleotides match TRBD1. Trimming cost V 6 bases and J 4 bases; bases outside gene matches: 13. The CDR3 loop spans 15 amino acids. Germline V CDR1 and CDR2: DFQATT, SNEGSKA (reference sequence). The CDR3 is CSAENEQGAEYEQYF. For the CDR3, the DNA is TGCAGTGCGGAAAATGAACAGGGGGCGGAGTACGAGCAGTACTTC.

In this sample, this clonotype turned up a few times. Just one base apart from a much larger clone, this may be a read error. No conserved phenylalanine or tryptophan is present at the end of the CDR3, so a read error is the likely explanation. The rearrangement uses TRBV12-3 or TRBV12-4 and TRBJ1-2, with a weak D call TRBD1 (6 bases). Trimming left V 5 bases short and J 6 bases short, with 25 bases between. The length of the CDR3 is 17 residues. The DNA of the CDR3 is TGTGCCAGCAGTCGACAACGCTTGGACAGCAGAAACGATGGCTACACCGTC. It yields the protein CASSRQRLDSRNDGYTV.

There are many counts of this clonotype. J is TRBJ2-1 and V is TRBV6-5; the match to TRBD1 covers 7 bases. This CDR3 comprises 16 residues. Per the germline V gene, CDR1 is MNHEY and CDR2 is SVGAGI. V lost 2 bases, J lost 4 bases, and 8 bases stayed unmatched. CDR3 DNA sequence: TGTGCCAGCAGTTACCTAATCGGACAGGCTTACAATGAGCAGTTCTTC. It specifies CASSYLIGQAYNEQFF.

This clonotype was observed many times. This chain uses TRBV12-3 or TRBV12-4 with TRBJ2-5; D might be TRBD1 (6 bases). This CDR3 is 14 amino acids long. V was shortened by 1 base and J by 5 bases, with 11 bases between the two germline ends. CDR3 sequence reads: CASSLVSGDETQYF. In DNA, the CDR3 is TGTGCCAGCAGTTTAGTGTCAGGGGACGAGACCCAGTACTTC.

The table lists this clonotype with many counts. The rearrangement links TRBV4-1 to TRBJ1-2, with 10 bases aligning to TRBD1. The length of the CDR3 is 13 residues. Germline loops: CDR1 MGHRA, CDR2 YSYEKL. Trimming took 4 bases from V and 5 from J; bases not matched to a gene: 1. The CDR3 spells CASSPGQGYGYTF. The CDR3 DNA reads as TGCGCCAGCAGCCCGGGACAGGGGTATGGCTACACCTTC.

This chain connects TRBV3-1 to TRBJ2-5; 11 bases line up with TRBD2. CDR1 LGHDT and CDR2 YNNKEL come from the germline V gene (reference sequence). The CDR3 covers 17 residues. With 0 bases clipped from V and 2 bases from J, the junction kept 5 bases outside the gene matches. In DNA form, the CDR3 reads TGTGCCAGCAGCCAAGACTTCCGACTAGCGGGGCAAGAGACCCAGTACTTC. Protein product: CASSQDFRLAGQETQYF.

This clonotype showed up just a few times. This sequence may be a read error, since a much larger clone differs from it by one base. The chain is built from TRBV7-9 and TRBJ2-5; D is possibly TRBD2 (7 bases). In germline, CDR1 is SEHNR, CDR2 FQNEAQ (reference sequence). The CDR3 contains 15 residues. Trimming removed 4 bases at V and 5 bases at J, with 17 bases between. The CDR3 DNA follows: TGTGCCAGCAGCTACGTGGGGGGGGCGGAGGAGACCCAGTACTTC. This translates into CASSYVGGAEETQYF.

This clonotype has a count of ten or more. The chain uses TRBV7-2 and TRBJ2-7; 10 bases map to TRBD1. J was trimmed by 3 bases and V by 5 bases; bases with no gene match: 4. Germline V gene lookup returns CDR1 SGHTA and CDR2 FQGNSA. This CDR3 is 14 amino acids long. CDR3 amino acids: CASSRGQGNYEQYF. The CDR3 DNA reads as TGTGCCAGCAGCCGGGGACAGGGGAACTACGAGCAGTACTTC.

This clonotype was observed many times. The rearrangement joins TRBV3-1 to TRBJ2-1; 9 nucleotides match TRBD2. The CDR3 contains 16 residues. V lost 0 bases to trimming and J lost 4 bases; unmatched junction nucleotides: 4. From germline, CDR1 is LGHDT and CDR2 YNNKEL (reference sequence). CDR3 residues: CASSQERLAGYNEQFF. CDR3 in DNA: TGTGCCAGCAGCCAAGAGAGGCTAGCGGGGTACAATGAGCAGTTCTTC.

This clonotype was observed at least ten times. The V gene is TRBV9, the J gene TRBJ2-5; possible D gene TRBD2, 6 bases. This CDR3 region has 14 residues. The germline V gene encodes CDR1 SGDLS and CDR2 YYNGEE. V shed 2 bases and J shed 4 bases, with 12 bases lying between them. CDR3 DNA: TGTGCCAGCAGCGTGGGACTTCCACGAGAGACCCAGTACTTC. It encodes CASSVGLPRETQYF.

This clonotype has a count of ten or more. The chain links TRBV27 to TRBJ1-6; 7 bases align to TRBD1. Trimming removed 4 bases from V and 9 bases from J; junction bases left unmatched: 6. The CDR3 spans 14 residues. Germline CDR1 reads MNHEY; CDR2 reads SMNVEV (reference sequence). This CDR3 is CASSSLQGSSPLHF. Written as DNA, the CDR3 is TGTGCCAGCAGTTCCCTACAGGGGAGTTCACCCCTCCACTTT.

Only a few counts were recorded for this clonotype. This could be a read error, since a much larger clone is one nucleotide away. The chain's CDR3 is CASRPGTSEEQYF. In DNA form, the CDR3 reads TGTGCCAGCAGGCCCGGGACTAGTGAAGAGCAGTACTTC. J is TRBJ2-7 and V is TRBV12-3 or TRBV12-4, with TRBD2 matching 8 bases. Germline trimming cut 6 bases from V and 7 bases from J; bases unmatched to any gene: 8. The CDR3 loop spans 13 amino acids.

This clonotype has ten or more counts. V and J are TRBV5-1 and TRBJ1-2, with D possibly TRBD1 on 5 matching bases. V was pared by 4 bases and J by 4 bases, with 14 bases between. Germline V CDR1 and CDR2: SGHRS, YFSETQ. There are 14 residues in the CDR3. The CDR3: CASSPGDSFYGYTF. CDR3 nucleotides: TGCGCCAGCAGCCCCGGCGACAGTTTCTATGGCTACACCTTC.

This clonotype was found many times. At one of its ends the junction is not consistent with the germline gene, which may arise from a read error. V gene TRBV7-7 combines with J gene TRBJ2-2, with a weak D call TRBD2 (6 bases). The CDR3 is 13 amino acids. The germline V gene encodes CDR1 SSHAT and CDR2 FNYEAQ (reference sequence). The CDR3 here is CASSLAATGELFF. The CDR3 DNA reads as TGTGCTAGCAGCTTAGCGGCCACCGGGGAGCTGTTTTTT.

This clonotype was seen at least ten times. This rearrangement joins TRBV12-3 or TRBV12-4 to TRBJ1-6; 10 bases are a match to TRBD1. The CDR3 extends over 15 amino acids. With 7 bases clipped from V and 4 bases from J, the junction kept 4 bases outside the gene matches. This CDR3 is CASNSDRGYNSPLHF. CDR3 DNA sequence: TGTGCCAGCAATTCGGACAGGGGGTATAATTCACCCCTCCACTTT.

This clonotype has a count of ten or more. V usage is TRBV25-1 and J usage is TRBJ1-6; D may be TRBD1 (6 bases). Per the germline V gene, CDR1 is MGHDK and CDR2 is SYGVNS. Trimming removed 7 bases from V and 7 bases from J, with 20 bases in between. The CDR3 extends over 16 amino acids. CDR3 amino acids: CASTGGWGGMNSPLHF. The CDR3 DNA reads as TGTGCCAGCACCGGGGGATGGGGGGGCATGAATTCACCCCTCCACTTT. Full variable domain (missing parts from reference TRBV25-1 and TRBJ1-6): EADIYQTPRYLVIGTGKKITLECSQTMGHDKMYWYQQDPGMELHLIHYSYGVNSTEKGDLSSESTVSRIRTEHFPLTLESARPSHTSQYLCASTGGWGGMNSPLHFGNGTRLTVT.

This clonotype was observed at least ten times. The chain joins TRBV5-1 to TRBJ2-7, with 10 bases aligning to TRBD1. Germline V lookup: CDR1 SGHRS, CDR2 YFSETQ. The CDR3 length is 13 residues. Germline trimming cut 5 bases from V and 3 bases from J; bases unmatched to any gene: 2. The CDR3 is CASRTGGGYEQYF. CDR3 coding DNA: TGCGCCAGCAGGACAGGGGGCGGCTACGAGCAGTACTTC.

This clonotype was detected many times. J is TRBJ2-7 and V is TRBV20-1; D unresolved. Germline V gene lookup returns CDR1 DFQATT and CDR2 SNEGSKA (reference sequence). V dropped 2 bases and J dropped 5 bases, with 4 bases sitting between them. The CDR3 runs 10 residues. CDR3 nucleotide sequence: TGCAGTGCTAGAAGGGACGAGCAGTACTTC. Its translation: CSARRDEQYF.

This clonotype appeared many times. The gene calls are TRBV5-1 and TRBJ2-3; 14 bases match TRBD2. The CDR3 extends over 17 amino acids. Germline V CDR1 and CDR2: SGHRS, YFSETQ. V lost 2 bases and J lost 5; bases outside the gene matches: 7. Written as DNA, the CDR3 is TGCGCCAGCAGCTTAGTACCGGGACTAGCGGGGGTAGATACGCAGTATTTT. Amino acids: CASSLVPGLAGVDTQYF.